A selection of T cell receptor beta chains follows, all from one sample in a study of graft-versus-host responses after intestinal transplantation. TCRdb's table, derived via immunoSEQ multiplex PCR, lists solely in-frame clones and lacks some. The sample includes around 88,000 clones, roughly 80% seen only once; the top ten take roughly a sixth. Their recognized antigens are unknown. Source: unstimulated CD8+ T cells sorted from spleen or lymph node cells, taken before intestinal transplant. The source is a human donor who received an intestinal transplant. CDR3s include the opening cysteine and the closing phenylalanine or tryptophan. Fields, in order: clone size, CDR3 length, D gene, J gene, V gene, CDR3 DNA, CDR3 protein. D genes are given only for firm matches. Rows may omit the clone size; those that give it use once, few, many or a size class.

>NA|15|TRBD1|TRBJ1-2|TRBV18
TGTGCCAGCTCCCTAGGGACAGATGGATCCTATGGCTACACCTTC
CASSLGTDGSYGYTF
>NA|18|TRBD1|TRBJ2-1|TRBV6-1
TGTGCCAGCAGTGTCTCAATCCCGGGGACAGCCACCTACAATGAGCAGTTCTTC
CASSVSIPGTATYNEQFF
>NA|13|NA|TRBJ2-2|TRBV29-1
TGCAGCGCCCGAGGCGGAAACACCGGGGAGCTGTTTTTT
CSARGGNTGELFF
>NA|19|TRBD2|TRBJ2-7|TRBV4-1
TGCGCCAGCAGCCAAGAATCGGGAGCGGGAGGGCCCACTCACTACGAGCAGTACTTC
CASSQESGAGGPTHYEQYF
>NA|17|TRBD2|TRBJ2-1|TRBV6-4
TGTGCCAGCAGTGACTCGAGCGGGAGGGGGTTGGACAATGAGCAGTTCTTC
CASSDSSGRGLDNEQFF
>NA|14|NA|TRBJ1-5|TRBV28
TGTGCCAGCAGTTTAGTGTACGGCAATCAGCCCCAGCATTTT
CASSLVYGNQPQHF
>NA|13|NA|TRBJ1-2|TRBV5-1
TGCGCCAGCAGCTTTCGGGGTGACTATGGCTACACCTTC
CASSFRGDYGYTF
>NA|17|NA|TRBJ2-2|TRBV7-6
TGTGCCAGCAGCTTAGCCCCCACTAGTGTGGACACCGGGGAGCTGTTTTTT
CASSLAPTSVDTGELFF
>NA|14|TRBD2|TRBJ2-1|TRBV7-6
TGTGCCAGCAGCTCCCGGGGGGGTTACAATGAGCAGTTCTTC
CASSSRGGYNEQFF
>NA|14|NA|TRBJ1-1|TRBV7-8
TGTGCCAGCAGCTTAGGGGCCATGAACACTGAAGCTTTCTTT
CASSLGAMNTEAFF
>few|16|TRBD2|TRBJ2-3|TRBV6-5
TGTGCCAGCAGTTTCGGGGGGGGCGGATCGGCAGATACGCAGTATTTT
CASSFGGGGSADTQYF
>NA|15|TRBD1|TRBJ1-5|TRBV12-5
TGTGCTAGTGGTTTGGGACAGGGGGCCGGGCAGCCCCAGCATTTT
CASGLGQGAGQPQHF
>NA|15|TRBD2|TRBJ2-1|TRBV10-2
TGCGCCAGCAGTTTACTAGCGGGAGACTACAATGAGCAGTTCTTC
CASSLLAGDYNEQFF
>NA|13|NA|TRBJ2-7|TRBV11-2
TGTGCCAGCAGCTTAGGCCGGGGGCACGAGCAGTACTTC
CASSLGRGHEQYF
>NA|14|NA|TRBJ2-3|TRBV4-1
TGCGCCAGCAGCCAGCCCCGACAGGAAGATACGCAGTATTTT
CASSQPRQEDTQYF
>NA|19|TRBD2|TRBJ2-4|TRBV19
TGTGCCAGTAGTATAGATCTAGCGGGGGGCCCTTTAGCCAAAAACATTCAGTACTTC
CASSIDLAGGPLAKNIQYF
>few|16|NA|TRBJ2-7|TRBV27
TGTGCCAGCAGTGGATGGGGGGGCCAAAGTTCCTACGAGCAGTACTTC
CASSGWGGQSSYEQYF
>NA|13|NA|TRBJ1-1|TRBV5-1
TGCGCCAGCAGCACAGGAATGAACACTGAAGCTTTCTTT
CASSTGMNTEAFF
>NA|12|NA|TRBJ2-3|TRBV6-4
TGTGCCAGCAGGGGGTTTGAAGATACGCAGTATTTT
CASRGFEDTQYF
>NA|16|TRBD2|TRBJ2-1|TRBV9
TGTGCCAGCAGCGTAAGTAGCGGGGCCTCCTACAATGAGCAGTTCTTC
CASSVSSGASYNEQFF
>NA|15|NA|TRBJ2-5|TRBV4-1
TGCGCCAGCAGCCAAGCCCCAGGGGTTGGAGAGACCCAGTACTTC
CASSQAPGVGETQYF
>NA|14|TRBD2|TRBJ2-7|TRBV7-3
TGTGCCAGCAGCTTTGAGGGACTAGCTTGCGAGCAGTACTTC
CASSFEGLACEQYF
>NA|15|NA|TRBJ2-5|TRBV5-5
TGTGCCAGCAGCGTGACACCCGCCCTTGGGGAGACCCAGTACTTC
CASSVTPALGETQYF
>NA|16|NA|TRBJ1-1|TRBV7-9
TGTGCCAGCAGCGCTATCCCGGGAGAAGGGGACACTGAAGCTTTCTTT
CASSAIPGEGDTEAFF
>NA|10|NA|TRBJ2-1|TRBV29-1
TGCAGCGCGTTGTGGGGTGAGCAGTTCTTC
CSALWGEQFF
>NA|15|NA|TRBJ2-7|TRBV11-2
TGTGCCAGCAGCAGTACGGAAGCAAGGTGGTACGAGCAGTACTTC
CASSSTEARWYEQYF
>NA|17|NA|TRBJ1-2|TRBV2
TGTGCCAGCAGTGAATCAGGGGTGGGTACCCAATCCTATGGCTACACCTTC
CASSESGVGTQSYGYTF
>NA|15|NA|TRBJ2-3|TRBV6-6
TGTGCCAGCAGTTATGCGGCAGGGTCCACAGATACGCAGTATTTT
CASSYAAGSTDTQYF